This T cell receptor (beta chain) derives from a study of OX40 agonist ivuxolimab in advanced cancers. The method was immunoSEQ multiplex PCR; TCRdb's version includes in-frame clones alone and lacks a portion of them. The repertoire holds about 82,000 clones, with around 85% as singletons. The V end lost 4 bases, the J end lost 3 bases, and 17 bases lay between the germline ends. This CDR3 comprises 16 residues. Germline values: CDR1 SGHRS, CDR2 YFSETQ. The source is an adult with an advanced solid tumor such as melanoma, head and neck, liver or kidney cancer. V usage is TRBV5-1 and J usage is TRBJ2-1, with D possibly being TRBD2 (6 bases). The material sequenced was CD4+ or CD8+ T cells sorted from blood, taken in a trial of the OX40 agonist ivuxolimab. In nucleotides, the CDR3 is TGCGCCAGCAGCAACCGACTAGACAAACGCTACAATGAGCAGTTCTTC. Its translation is CASSNRLDKRYNEQFF.